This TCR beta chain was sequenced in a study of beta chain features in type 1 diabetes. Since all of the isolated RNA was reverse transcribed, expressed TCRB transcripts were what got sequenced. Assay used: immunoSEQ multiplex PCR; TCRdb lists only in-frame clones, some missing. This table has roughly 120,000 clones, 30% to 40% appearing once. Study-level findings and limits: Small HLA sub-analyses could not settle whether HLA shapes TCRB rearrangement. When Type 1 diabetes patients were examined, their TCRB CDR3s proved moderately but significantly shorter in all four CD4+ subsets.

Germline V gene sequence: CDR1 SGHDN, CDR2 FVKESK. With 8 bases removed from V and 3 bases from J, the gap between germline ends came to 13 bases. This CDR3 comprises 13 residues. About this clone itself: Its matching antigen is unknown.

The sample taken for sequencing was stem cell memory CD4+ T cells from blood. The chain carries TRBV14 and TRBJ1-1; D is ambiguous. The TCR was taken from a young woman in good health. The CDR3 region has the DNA TGTGCCAGCTCTAGGGTCGGGGACACTGAAGCTTTCTTT. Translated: CASSRVGDTEAFF.